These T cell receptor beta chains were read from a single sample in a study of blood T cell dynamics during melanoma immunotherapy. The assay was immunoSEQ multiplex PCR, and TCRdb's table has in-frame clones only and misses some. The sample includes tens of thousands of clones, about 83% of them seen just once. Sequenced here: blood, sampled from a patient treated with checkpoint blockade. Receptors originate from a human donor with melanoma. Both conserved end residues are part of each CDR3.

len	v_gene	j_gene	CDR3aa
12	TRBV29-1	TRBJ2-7	CSVSSGRDEQYF
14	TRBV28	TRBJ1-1	CASSLERRNTEAFF
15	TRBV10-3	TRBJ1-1	CAISRSETGGSEAFF
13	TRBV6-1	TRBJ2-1	CATVDILYNEQFF
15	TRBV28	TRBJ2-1	CASGSGNFLANEQFF
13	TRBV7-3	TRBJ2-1	CASSQNLGTQQFF
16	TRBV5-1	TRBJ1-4	CASSLNLAGGNEKLFF
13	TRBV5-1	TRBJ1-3	CASSFSLGNTIYF
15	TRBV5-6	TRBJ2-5	CASSLVGRDYETQYF
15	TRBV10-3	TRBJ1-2	CAISESGGTAGGYTF
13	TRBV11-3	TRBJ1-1	CASSPATNTEAFF
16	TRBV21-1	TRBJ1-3	CASSKGKGCSGNTIYF
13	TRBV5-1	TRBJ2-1	CASSWTGKNEQFF
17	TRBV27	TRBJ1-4	CASSLSARRVPNEKLFF
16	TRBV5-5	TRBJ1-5	CASRSSHSGGDQPQHF
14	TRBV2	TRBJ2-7	CASSAGGLKREQYF
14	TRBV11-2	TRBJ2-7	CASSLTPSGYEQYF
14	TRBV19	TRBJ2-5	CASSLRDSQETQYF
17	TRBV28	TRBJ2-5	CASSHGGGRANKETQYF
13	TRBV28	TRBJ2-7	CASRGDRVYEQYF
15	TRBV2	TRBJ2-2	CASSELAGGPGELFF
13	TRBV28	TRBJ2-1	CASSLQGAGQGFF
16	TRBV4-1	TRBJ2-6	CASSQVTGSGANVLTF
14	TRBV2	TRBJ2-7	CASSETGGPYEQYF
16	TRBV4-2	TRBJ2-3	CASSPPGQGYTDTQYF
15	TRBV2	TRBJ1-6	CASSDWPSDNSPLHF
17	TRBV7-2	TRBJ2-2	CASSTTTSGVYTGELFF
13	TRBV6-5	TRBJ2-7	CASSLPMANEQYF
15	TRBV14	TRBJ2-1	CASSPLAGEFHEQFF
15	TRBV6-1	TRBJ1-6	CASAPPGQGNSPLHF
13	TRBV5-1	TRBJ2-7	CASSLEPHYEQYF
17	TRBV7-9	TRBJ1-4	CASSLGQGRGTNEKLFF
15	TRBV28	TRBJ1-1	CASSPLQALNTEAFF
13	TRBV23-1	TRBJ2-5	CASSPPTRETQYF
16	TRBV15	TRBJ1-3	CATSRDLVLSGNTIYF
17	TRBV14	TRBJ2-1	CASSHVVGQGSYNEQFF
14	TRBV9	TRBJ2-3	CASSVQGVSDTQYF
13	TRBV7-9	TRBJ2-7	CASSFSSGPEQYF
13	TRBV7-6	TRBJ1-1	CASSYGGRDEAFF
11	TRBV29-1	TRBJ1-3	CSVGEGYTIYF
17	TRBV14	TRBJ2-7	CASSRGTSGLYTYEQYF
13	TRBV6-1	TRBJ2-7	CASSEASSYEQYF
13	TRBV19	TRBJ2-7	CASRGARTYEQYF
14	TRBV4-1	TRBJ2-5	CASSQPLAGQTQYF
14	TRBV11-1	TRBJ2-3	CASSPGQGTDTQYF
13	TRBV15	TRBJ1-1	CATPPGGRTEAFF
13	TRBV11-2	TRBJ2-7	CASSSGLASEQYF
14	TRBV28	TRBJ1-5	CASSRRVGNQPQHF
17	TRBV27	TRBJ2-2	CASSFNWEGSNTGELFF
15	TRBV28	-	CASSLRTSESYEQYF
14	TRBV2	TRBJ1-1	CASTKQGPNTEAFF
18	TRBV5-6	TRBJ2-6	CASSQGQGTPGGANVLTF
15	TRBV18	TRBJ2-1	CASSPGRGDYNEQFF
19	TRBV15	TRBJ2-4	CATSRDRLRGSETENIQYF
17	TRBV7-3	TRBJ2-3	CASSLRATGGPTDTQYF